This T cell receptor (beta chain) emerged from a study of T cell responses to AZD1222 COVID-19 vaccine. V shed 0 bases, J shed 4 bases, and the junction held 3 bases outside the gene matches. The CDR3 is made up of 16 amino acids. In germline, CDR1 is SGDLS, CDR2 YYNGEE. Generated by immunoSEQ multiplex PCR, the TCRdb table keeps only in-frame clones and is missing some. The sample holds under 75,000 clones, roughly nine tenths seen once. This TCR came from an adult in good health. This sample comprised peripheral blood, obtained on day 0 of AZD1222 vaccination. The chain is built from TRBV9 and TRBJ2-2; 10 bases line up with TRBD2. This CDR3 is CASSVGLAGVTGELFF. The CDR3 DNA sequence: TGTGCCAGCAGCGTAGGTCTAGCGGGAGTCACCGGGGAGCTGTTTTTT.